Listed below are T cell receptor beta chains from one sample, sequenced in a study of shared clonotypes between healthy human individuals. Sequenced by immunoSEQ multiplex PCR; TCRdb stores in-frame clones only, minus some. The sample yields about 2.1 million clones, 90% to 95% seen once. Sequenced sample: naive CD8+ T cells from PBMCs. Receptors originate from a man between 18 and 35 years old in good health. Some clones in this sample may be carry-over from other donors' samples. Each CDR3 is given with its conserved first and last residue. D genes are given only for firm matches. Size is omitted from some rows. Given values are once, few, many or a class for expanded clones.

V	D	size	J	CDR3	DNA
TRBV7-9	TRBD1	.	TRBJ2-2	CASSSTGSNTGELFF	TGTGCCAGCAGCTCGACAGGGTCAAACACCGGGGAGCTGTTTTTT
TRBV28	TRBD2	.	TRBJ2-7	CASSPGLAAEQYF	TGTGCCAGCAGTCCGGGACTAGCAGCCGAGCAGTACTTC
TRBV27	.	once	TRBJ2-1	CAAEAGYNEQFF	TGTGCCGCCGAGGCAGGGTACAATGAGCAGTTCTTC
TRBV7-9	.	once	TRBJ1-2	CASSPPGAGYGYTF	TGTGCCAGCAGCCCTCCGGGGGCGGGCTATGGCTACACCTTC
TRBV5-4	TRBD2	.	TRBJ2-3	CASSARTSGRTPPHTQYF	TGTGCCAGCAGCGCCCGGACTAGCGGGAGGACTCCACCCCATACGCAGTATTTT
TRBV6-1	.	.	TRBJ2-7	CASSEASVGYFYEQYF	TGTGCCAGCAGTGAAGCCTCGGTAGGCTACTTCTACGAGCAGTACTTC
TRBV7-8	TRBD2	.	TRBJ2-2	CASSSIGGREHGELFF	TGTGCCAGCAGCTCCATCGGCGGGAGGGAACACGGGGAGCTGTTTTTT
TRBV6-5	.	.	TRBJ2-6	CASSYGQGSGANVLTF	TGTGCCAGCAGTTACGGGCAGGGCTCTGGGGCCAACGTCCTGACTTTC
TRBV5-1	.	.	TRBJ2-2	CASSLGWWGARNTGELFF	TGCGCCAGCAGCTTGGGCTGGTGGGGGGCCCGAAACACCGGGGAGCTGTTTTTT
TRBV20-1	.	.	TRBJ2-7	CSSRPPGEQYF	TGCAGTTCCCGACCCCCGGGCGAGCAGTACTTC
TRBV7-9	TRBD2	.	TRBJ2-2	CASSPLAGINTGELFF	TGTGCCAGCAGCCCGCTAGCGGGGATAAACACCGGGGAGCTGTTTTTT
TRBV7-9	TRBD2	.	TRBJ2-7	CASSLGASRGDYEQYF	TGTGCCAGCAGCTTAGGGGCCAGCCGGGGGGACTACGAGCAGTACTTC
TRBV7-8	.	.	TRBJ1-5	CASSLALSGTEGNQPQHF	TGTGCCAGCAGCTTAGCGTTGTCAGGGACCGAGGGCAATCAGCCCCAGCATTTT
TRBV5-1	TRBD2	.	TRBJ2-1	CASSVTGTSYGNEQFF	TGCGCCAGCAGCGTAACCGGGACTAGCTATGGGAATGAGCAGTTCTTC
TRBV19	TRBD1	.	TRBJ2-3	CASRPWDRSTDTQYF	TGTGCCAGTAGACCTTGGGACAGGTCCACAGATACGCAGTATTTT
TRBV7-9	TRBD2	.	TRBJ2-3	CAAAGRLAGVRADTQYF	TGTGCCGCTGCTGGGAGACTAGCGGGAGTTCGGGCAGATACGCAGTATTTT
TRBV5-1	TRBD1	.	TRBJ2-7	CASSFRDRENEQYF	TGCGCCAGCAGCTTCCGGGACAGGGAAAACGAGCAGTACTTC
TRBV2	.	.	TRBJ2-7	CASSEAPGPSYEQYF	TGTGCCAGCAGTGAAGCGCCAGGCCCTTCCTACGAGCAGTACTTC
TRBV27	TRBD2	.	TRBJ2-7	CASSLLTSGVGNEQYF	TGTGCCAGCAGTTTACTAACTAGCGGGGTTGGGAACGAGCAGTACTTC
TRBV9	TRBD2	.	TRBJ2-7	CASSVGLAGEDEQYF	TGTGCCAGCAGCGTAGGGCTAGCGGGAGAAGACGAGCAGTACTTC
TRBV9	.	.	TRBJ1-1	CASSVSTGIMNTEAFF	TGTGCCAGCAGCGTCAGTACAGGCATTATGAACACTGAAGCTTTCTTT
TRBV2	TRBD2	.	TRBJ2-7	CASTFTSGRNYEQYF	TGTGCCAGCACATTCACTAGCGGGCGGAACTACGAGCAGTACTTC
TRBV28	.	.	TRBJ2-7	CASSLGFYYEQYF	TGTGCCAGCAGTTTAGGTTTCTACTACGAGCAGTACTTC